This T cell receptor (beta chain) was observed in a study of blood T cell repertoires in COVID-19. Germline CDR1 is LGHDT and CDR2 is YNNKEL (reference sequence). The V and J ends lost 1 base and 7 bases respectively, with 7 bases between them. CDR3 length: 13 amino acids. The data were produced by immunoSEQ multiplex PCR, yet TCRdb's version contains in-frame clones alone and is incomplete. The repertoire holds under 250,000 clones, with approximately 88% as singletons. The V gene is TRBV3-1 (or the pseudogene TRBV3-2), the J gene TRBJ1-4, with a weak D call TRBD1 (6 bases). This clonotype was sampled from a woman aged 30 to 39 with COVID-19, enrolled during active disease. The sequenced sample was peripheral blood. The CDR3 here is CASSQAGAEKLFF. The CDR3 coding sequence is TGTGCCAGCAGCCAAGCAGGGGCTGAAAAACTGTTTTTT.